The 19 T cell receptor beta chains listed next were all sequenced from one sample in a study of cytomegalovirus exposure and HLA in healthy donors. Primers for the PCR totalled 60 Vbeta and 13 Jbeta. TCRdb's copy holds only in-frame clones and misses some; the assay was immunoSEQ multiplex PCR. The table lists under 75,000 clones, 74% of them singletons. The sample comprised PBMCs. The receptors stem from a human donor in good health.

The gene calls are TRBV6-5 and TRBJ1-1; D is uncertain. This CDR3 contains 13 residues. The germline V and J ends were trimmed by 6 bases and 5 bases, with 13 bases remaining between them. Germline CDR1 is MNHEY and CDR2 is SVGAGI. DNA of the CDR3: TGTGCCAGCAGCCGAGGTCCCTCGACTGAAGCTTTCTTT. This sequence encodes CASSRGPSTEAFF.

V usage is TRBV4-1 and J usage is TRBJ2-1; 10 bases align to TRBD1. The CDR3 runs to 18 residues. Germline values: CDR1 MGHRA, CDR2 YSYEKL. V shed 4 bases and J 0 bases; nucleotides not matched to a gene: 9. This CDR3 reads CASSPGTGASYSYNEQFF. As DNA, the CDR3 is TGCGCCAGCAGCCCGGGGACAGGGGCGTCCTACTCCTACAATGAGCAGTTCTTC.

The CDR3 region is CASSEGSGELFF. CDR3 coding DNA: TGTGCCAGCAGTGAAGGGAGTGGGGAGCTGTTTTTT. The gene calls are TRBV2 and TRBJ2-2; no definite D call. The CDR3 consists of 12 residues. Trimming cost V 1 base and J 8 bases, with 5 bases left between them. Germline V gene sequence: CDR1 SNHLY, CDR2 FYNNEI.

CDR3 region: CASSHRDRGMAFF. The CDR3 DNA follows: TGCGCCAGCTCCCACCGGGACAGGGGAATGGCTTTCTTT. V gene TRBV4-1 combines with J gene TRBJ1-1; the match to TRBD1 covers 10 bases. After removal of 8 bases from V and 11 bases from J, the junction contained 11 bases not matched to a gene. Germline assignment: CDR1 MGHRA and CDR2 YSYEKL. The CDR3 length is 13 residues.

The rearrangement joins TRBV7-9 to TRBJ2-4, with TRBD2 identical over 11 bases. Germline V CDR1 and CDR2: SEHNR, FQNEAQ (reference sequence). The CDR3 spans 16 residues. V shed 5 bases, J shed 2 bases, and the junction held 5 bases outside the gene matches. DNA of the CDR3: TGTGCCAGCAGCCCGCTAGCGGGAGGAACCAAAAACATTCAGTACTTC. Its protein product is CASSPLAGGTKNIQYF. Complete variable domain (other parts from reference TRBV7-9 and TRBJ2-4): DTGVSQNPRHKITKRGQNVTFRCDPISEHNRLYWYRQTLGQGPEFLTYFQNEAQLEKSRLLSDRFSAERPKGSFSTLEIQRTEQGDSAMYLCASSPLAGGTKNIQYFGAGTRLSVL.

This clone was observed a handful of times. The gene calls are TRBV7-6 and TRBJ2-1, with 7 nucleotides matching TRBD2. Germline values: CDR1 SGHVS, CDR2 FNYEAQ. Trimming took 4 bases from V and 2 from J; bases not matched to a gene: 5. CDR3 length equals 15 residues. The CDR3 loop is CASSSLAFTYNEQFF. The CDR3 bases are TGTGCCAGCAGCTCACTAGCGTTTACCTACAATGAGCAGTTCTTC. The complete variable domain, with remaining parts taken from reference TRBV7-6 and TRBJ2-1, reads GAGVSQSPRYKVTKRGQDVALRCDPISGHVSLYWYRQALGQGPEFLTYFNYEAQQDKSGLPNDRFSAERPEGSISTLTIQRTEQRDSAMYRCASSSLAFTYNEQFFGPGTRLTVL.

This clone was seen just once. This rearrangement joins TRBV12-5 to TRBJ2-4; D may be TRBD2 (5 bases). CDR1 and CDR2 (germline): LGHNT, FRNRAP. V was pared by 7 bases and J by 11 bases, with 18 bases between. The CDR3 covers 13 residues. For the CDR3, the DNA is TGTGCTAGTGCCGTTAACAGAAACGGGGTTCAGTACTTC. It yields the protein CASAVNRNGVQYF.

This chain links TRBV19 with TRBJ1-1; 8 positions agree with TRBD1. This CDR3 spans 16 amino acids. The V segment lost 2 bases and the J segment 0 bases; nucleotides outside the gene matches: 5. Germline CDR1 and CDR2: LNHDA and SQIVND (reference sequence). CDR3 DNA: TGTGCCAGTAGTATAAGACAGGGGACGTTGAACACTGAAGCTTTCTTT. It codes for CASSIRQGTLNTEAFF.

This clone was observed a few times. J is TRBJ2-3 and V is TRBV6-1, with D perhaps TRBD2 (6 bases). V lost 3 bases and J lost 2, with 9 bases in between. Germline CDR1 reads MNHNS; CDR2 reads SASEGT. CDR3 size: 14 residues. The CDR3 nucleotides read TGTGCCAGCAGTGAGGAGGGATCCACAGATACGCAGTATTTT. Protein product: CASSEEGSTDTQYF.

This clone was seen just once. J is TRBJ2-4 and V is TRBV5-1, with 7 bases aligning to TRBD2. This CDR3 comprises 15 residues. Germline loops: CDR1 SGHRS, CDR2 YFSETQ. J gave up 6 bases and V 5 bases, and 11 bases lay outside the gene matches. The CDR3 DNA is TGCGCCAGCAGACCCTTGGCGGGAGAGGGAAACATTCAGTACTTC. Protein: CASRPLAGEGNIQYF.

V usage is TRBV9 and J usage is TRBJ2-1, with a tentative D call TRBD2 (6 bases). The CDR3 extends over 15 amino acids. V was shortened by 0 bases and J by 8 bases, with 15 bases between the two germline ends. Per germline, CDR1 SGDLS and CDR2 YYNGEE. As DNA, the CDR3 is TGTGCCAGCAGCGTAGCATTCGGGAGCAGCGATGAGCAGTTCTTC. Protein: CASSVAFGSSDEQFF. Together with reference TRBV9 and TRBJ2-1, the CDR3 gives the full variable domain: DSGVTQTPKHLITATGQRVTLRCSPRSGDLSVYWYQQSLDQGLQFLIQYYNGEERAKGNILERFSAQQFPDLHSELNLSSLELGDSALYFCASSVAFGSSDEQFFGPGTRLTVL.

The chain has TRBV15 and TRBJ1-5; TRBD1 is a possible D gene (6 bases). Germline V CDR1 and CDR2: LNHNV, YYDKDF (reference sequence). Trimming shortened V by 3 bases and J by 4 bases, and 13 bases separated the two germline ends. The CDR3 totals 15 residues. The CDR3 region has the DNA TGTGCCACCAGCAGCGAACAGGGCCGGAATCAGCCCCAGCATTTT. Residues: CATSSEQGRNQPQHF.

The chain combines TRBV30 with TRBJ1-5; TRBD1 agrees at 10 bases. The germline V gene has CDR1 GTSNPN and CDR2 SVGIG (reference sequence). The CDR3 has 16 amino acids. J lost 6 bases, V lost 2 bases, and 10 bases had no gene match. The CDR3 DNA is TGTGCCTGGAGTACGACAGGGGGCGCGGGGGGTCAGCCCCAGCATTTT. The encoded protein is CAWSTTGGAGGQPQHF.

The V call is TRBV25-1, the J call TRBJ2-4; TRBD2 is a possible D gene (6 bases). Trimming removed 5 bases from V and 3 bases from J, with 11 bases in between. Germline loops: CDR1 MGHDK, CDR2 SYGVNS. The CDR3 contains 14 residues. This CDR3 is CASSTGEGKNIQYF. Here the CDR3 DNA reads TGTGCCAGCAGTACGGGAGAAGGCAAAAACATTCAGTACTTC.

This clone was found once. The genes are TRBV5-1 and TRBJ1-1; 8 bases line up with TRBD1. This CDR3 has 15 residues. Germline V gene data show CDR1 as SGHRS and CDR2 as YFSETQ. Trimming at V came to 4 bases and at J to 4 bases, leaving 9 bases not matched to a gene. The CDR3 sequence: CASSAWTGIRTEAFF. CDR3 DNA: TGCGCCAGCAGCGCATGGACAGGGATACGCACTGAAGCTTTCTTT.

The rearrangement joins TRBV15 to TRBJ2-7, with TRBD2 matching over 9 bases. Losses at the gene ends were 5 bases for V and 7 bases for J; bases not matched to a gene: 6. The CDR3 runs 13 residues. Germline lookup yields CDR1 LNHNV and CDR2 YYDKDF (reference sequence). The chain's CDR3 is CATSFSTSGEQYF. The CDR3 bases are TGTGCCACCAGCTTCTCGACTAGCGGAGAGCAGTACTTC.

V gene TRBV14 combines with J gene TRBJ2-1, with TRBD2 matching over 15 bases. Germline V gene lookup returns CDR1 SGHDN and CDR2 FVKESK. The CDR3 runs to 16 residues. V gave up 6 bases and J gave up 8 bases; unmatched junction bases: 8. The CDR3 region has the DNA TGTGCCAGCAGTCCTGGACTAGCGGGAGGGAGGCATGAGCAGTTCTTC. It codes for CASSPGLAGGRHEQFF.

The rearrangement uses TRBV29-1 and TRBJ1-1, with D tentatively TRBD1 (5 bases). CDR1 and CDR2 from the germline V gene are SQVTM and ANQGSEA. V was clipped by 6 bases and J by 0 bases, with 14 bases between them. The CDR3 has 14 amino acids. The CDR3 spells CSVGLLKMNTEAFF. The DNA for the CDR3 is TGCAGCGTGGGACTCTTGAAAATGAACACTGAAGCTTTCTTT.

The J gene is TRBJ2-1, the V gene TRBV6-5; 9 nucleotides line up with TRBD1. The J segment lost 10 bases and the V segment lost 6 bases, leaving 4 bases of the junction unmatched. The CDR3 covers 12 residues. From germline, CDR1 is MNHEY and CDR2 SVGAGI. CDR3 amino acids: CASRQGANEQFF. Here the CDR3 DNA reads TGTGCCAGCAGACAGGGGGCAAACGAGCAGTTCTTC.